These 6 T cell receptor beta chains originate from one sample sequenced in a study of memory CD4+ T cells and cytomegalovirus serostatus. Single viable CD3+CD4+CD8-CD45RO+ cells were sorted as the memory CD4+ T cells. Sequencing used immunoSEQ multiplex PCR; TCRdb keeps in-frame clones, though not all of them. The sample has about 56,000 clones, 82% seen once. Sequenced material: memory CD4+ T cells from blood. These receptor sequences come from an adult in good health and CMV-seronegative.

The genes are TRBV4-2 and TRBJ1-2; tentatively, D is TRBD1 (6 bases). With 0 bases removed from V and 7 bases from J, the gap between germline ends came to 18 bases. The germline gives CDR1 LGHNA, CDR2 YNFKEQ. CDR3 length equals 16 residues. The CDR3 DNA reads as TGTGCCAGCAGCCAAGATGGCGATTACAGGGTGGGTGGCTACACCTTC. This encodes CASSQDGDYRVGGYTF.

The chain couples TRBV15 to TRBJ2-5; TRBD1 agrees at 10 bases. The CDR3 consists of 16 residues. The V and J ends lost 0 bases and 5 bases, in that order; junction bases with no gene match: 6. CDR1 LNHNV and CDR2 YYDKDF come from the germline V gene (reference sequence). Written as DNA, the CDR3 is TGTGCCACCAGCAGAGAGAAGACAGGGGGCACGGAGACCCAGTACTTC. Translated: CATSREKTGGTETQYF.

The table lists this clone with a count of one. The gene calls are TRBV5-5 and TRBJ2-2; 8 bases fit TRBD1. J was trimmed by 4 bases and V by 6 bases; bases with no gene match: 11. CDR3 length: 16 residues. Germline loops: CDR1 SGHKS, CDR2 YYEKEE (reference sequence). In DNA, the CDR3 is TGTGCCAGCAAAGGACAGGGACAGCGAAGCACCGGGGAGCTGTTTTTT. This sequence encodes CASKGQGQRSTGELFF.

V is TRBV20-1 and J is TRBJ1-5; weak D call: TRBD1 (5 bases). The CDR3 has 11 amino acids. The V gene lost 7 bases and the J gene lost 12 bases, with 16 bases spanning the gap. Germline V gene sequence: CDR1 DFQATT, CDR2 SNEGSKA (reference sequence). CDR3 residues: CSGGPAGLQHF. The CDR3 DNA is TGCAGTGGGGGCCCGGCGGGGCTCCAGCATTTT.

CDR3: CASSLGGYYGYTF. CDR3 nucleotides: TGTGCCAGCAGCTTGGGGGGGTACTATGGCTACACCTTC. The chain is built from TRBV5-4 and TRBJ1-2, with D perhaps TRBD1 (5 bases). V was trimmed by 0 bases and J by 3 bases, leaving 6 bases between them. CDR3 size: 13 residues. Germline assignment: CDR1 SGHNT and CDR2 YYREEE (reference sequence).

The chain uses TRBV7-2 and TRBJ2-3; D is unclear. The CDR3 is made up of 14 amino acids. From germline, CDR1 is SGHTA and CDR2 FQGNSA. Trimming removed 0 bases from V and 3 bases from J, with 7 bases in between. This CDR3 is CASSLASGTDTQYF. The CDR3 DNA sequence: TGTGCCAGCAGCTTAGCTAGTGGGACAGATACGCAGTATTTT. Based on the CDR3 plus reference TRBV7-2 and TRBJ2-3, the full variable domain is GAGVSQSPSNKVTEKGKDVELRCDPISGHTALYWYRQSLGQGLEFLIYFQGNSAPDKSGLPSDRFSAERTGGSVSTLTIQRTQQEDSAVYLCASSLASGTDTQYFGPGTRLTVL.